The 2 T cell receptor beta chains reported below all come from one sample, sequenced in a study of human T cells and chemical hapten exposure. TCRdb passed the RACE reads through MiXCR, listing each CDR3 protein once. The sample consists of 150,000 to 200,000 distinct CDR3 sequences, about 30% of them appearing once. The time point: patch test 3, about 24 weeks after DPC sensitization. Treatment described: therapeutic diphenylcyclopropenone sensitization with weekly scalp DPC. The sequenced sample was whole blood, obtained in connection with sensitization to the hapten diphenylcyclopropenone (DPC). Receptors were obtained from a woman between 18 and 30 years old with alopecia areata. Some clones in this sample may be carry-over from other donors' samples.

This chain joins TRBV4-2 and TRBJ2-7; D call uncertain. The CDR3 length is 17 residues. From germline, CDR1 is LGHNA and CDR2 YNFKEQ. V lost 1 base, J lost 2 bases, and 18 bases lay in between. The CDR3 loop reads CASSQGSAPGLAYEQYF. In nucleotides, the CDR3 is TGTGCCAGCAGCCAAGGGTCTGCTCCGGGTCTGGCCTACGAGCAGTACTTC.

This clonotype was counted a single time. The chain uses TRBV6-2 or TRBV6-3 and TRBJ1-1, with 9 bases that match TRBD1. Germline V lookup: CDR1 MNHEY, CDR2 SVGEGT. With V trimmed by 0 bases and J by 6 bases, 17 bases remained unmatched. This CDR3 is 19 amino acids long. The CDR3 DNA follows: TGTGCCAGCAGTTACTCGGGGGTGGACAGGGGCTCACGGCTGGCTGAAGCTTTCTTT. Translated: CASSYSGVDRGSRLAEAFF.